The 15 T cell receptor beta chains in this list originate from one sample, sequenced in a study of cytotoxic CD8 clonotypes in ibrutinib-treated CLL. Clones were sequenced by immunoSEQ multiplex PCR, and TCRdb holds only the in-frame ones, with some missing. This sample has approximately 200,000 clones, with about 72% found just once. The source was PBMCs, collected after 24 months of ibrutinib treatment. All receptors derive from a human donor with chronic lymphocytic leukemia.

This clone was seen only a few times. The V and J genes are TRBV4-1 and TRBJ1-4; perhaps TRBD1 as D (6 bases). This CDR3 is built from 12 residues. Germline V lookup: CDR1 MGHRA, CDR2 YSYEKL. V dropped 4 bases and J dropped 12 bases, with 12 bases sitting between them. The CDR3 region is CASSPDRTELFF. The DNA for the CDR3 is TGCGCCAGCAGCCCGGACAGAACTGAACTGTTTTTT.

The chain has TRBV12-5 and TRBJ1-1; 8 bases line up with TRBD1. V lost 6 bases and J lost 4; bases outside the gene matches: 10. The CDR3 has 15 residues. The V gene's germline CDR1 is LGHNT and CDR2 FRNRAP. Here the CDR3 DNA reads TGTGCTAGTGGCCGAACAGGGGGAGGTTTCACTGAAGCTTTCTTT. It yields the protein CASGRTGGGFTEAFF.

V usage is TRBV10-3 and J usage is TRBJ1-5; TRBD1 is a possible D gene (5 bases). Trimming stripped 4 bases from V and 5 bases from J, with 6 bases between. This CDR3 has 12 amino acids. The germline V gene has CDR1 ENHRY and CDR2 SYGVKD. The CDR3 here is CAISGGDQPQHF. The CDR3 DNA follows: TGTGCCATCAGTGGGGGGGATCAGCCCCAGCATTTT.

The V gene is TRBV10-1, the J gene TRBJ1-2; D is unresolved. Trimming took 1 base from V and 4 from J, leaving 7 bases between them. Germline V gene sequence: CDR1 WNHNN, CDR2 SYGVQD (reference sequence). This CDR3 comprises 13 residues. DNA of the CDR3: TGCGCCAGCAGTGAGTTTGGTGCCTATGGCTACACCTTC. It yields the protein CASSEFGAYGYTF.

This rearrangement joins TRBV15 to TRBJ2-1; D is ambiguous. Trimming took 0 bases from V and 0 from J, leaving 9 bases between them. This CDR3 is 16 amino acids long. Germline V gene sequence: CDR1 LNHNV, CDR2 YYDKDF (reference sequence). The CDR3 region has the DNA TGTGCCACCAGCAGAGATAGCCCCCGCTCCTACAATGAGCAGTTCTTC. Its protein product is CATSRDSPRSYNEQFF.

V is TRBV5-4 and J is TRBJ2-3, with 7 bases identical to TRBD2. Germline V gene lookup returns CDR1 SGHNT and CDR2 YYREEE (reference sequence). V shed 3 bases, J shed 2 bases, and the junction held 3 bases outside the gene matches. The CDR3 sequence is 14 residues long. The CDR3 is CASSSLADTDTQYF. The CDR3 bases are TGTGCCAGCAGCTCGCTAGCGGACACAGATACGCAGTATTTT. The variable domain in full, with the rest retrieved from reference TRBV5-4 and TRBJ2-3, is ETGVTQSPTHLIKTRGQQVTLRCSSQSGHNTVSWYQQALGQGPQFIFQYYREEENGRGNFPPRFSGLQFPNYSSELNVNALELDDSALYLCASSSLADTDTQYFGPGTRLTVL.

This clone was found once. The J gene is TRBJ2-7, the V gene TRBV10-3; D perhaps matches TRBD2 (7 bases). The CDR3 length is 16 residues. CDR1 is ENHRY and CDR2 is SYGVKD in the germline V gene. Trimming stripped 3 bases from V and 3 bases from J, with 18 bases between. CDR3 region: CAISEQGGRSNYEQYF. DNA for the CDR3: TGTGCCATCAGTGAACAGGGCGGGAGATCGAACTACGAGCAGTACTTC.

The chain links TRBV6-5 to TRBJ2-2, with D hard to call. In germline, CDR1 is MNHEY, CDR2 SVGAGI. With 2 bases removed from V and 0 bases from J, the gap between germline ends came to 4 bases. The CDR3 runs to 14 residues. As DNA, the CDR3 is TGTGCCAGCAGTTACCCGTCGAACACCGGGGAGCTGTTTTTT. Translating it yields CASSYPSNTGELFF.

V and J are TRBV25-1 and TRBJ1-1; tentatively, D is TRBD1 (5 bases). Looked up from germline, CDR1 is MGHDK and CDR2 is SYGVNS. V gave up 9 bases and J gave up 0 bases, with 11 bases separating them. The CDR3 covers 13 residues. This chain's CDR3 is CASRGLVNTEAFF. DNA of the CDR3: TGTGCCAGTCGGGGCCTGGTGAACACTGAAGCTTTCTTT.

This chain connects TRBV5-1 to TRBJ2-3; TRBD1 matches at 9 bases. Trimming removed 2 bases from V and 6 bases from J; junction bases left unmatched: 7. Germline CDR1 is SGHRS and CDR2 is YFSETQ. The CDR3 has 15 amino acids. The CDR3 DNA reads as TGCGCCAGCAGCTTACTACAGGGGGCGACTGATACGCAGTATTTT. Its translation is CASSLLQGATDTQYF.

CDR3 protein: CASSGGGRTGANVLTF. The CDR3 region has the DNA TGTGCCAGCAGCGGCGGGGGGAGGACTGGGGCCAACGTCCTGACTTTC. V usage is TRBV9 and J usage is TRBJ2-6, with 8 bases aligning to TRBD2. The CDR3 sequence is 16 residues long. Per germline, CDR1 SGDLS and CDR2 YYNGEE. With V trimmed by 3 bases and J by 2 bases, 4 bases remained unmatched.

With respect to this clone: Different DNA sequences within this sample yield the same CDR3. The genes are TRBV20-1 and TRBJ2-5; D gene uncertain. V was clipped by 1 base and J by 4 bases, with 1 base between them. From germline, CDR1 is DFQATT and CDR2 SNEGSKA (reference sequence). This CDR3 comprises 10 residues. The CDR3 region is CSARVETQYF. CDR3 DNA sequence: TGCAGTGCTAGAGTAGAGACCCAGTACTTC.

The V call is TRBV18, the J call TRBJ1-2, with 8 bases aligning to TRBD1. J lost 4 bases, V lost 3 bases, and 7 bases had no gene match. This CDR3 contains 15 residues. Germline CDR1 and CDR2: KGHSH and LQKENI. CDR3: CASSPRQGMFYGYTF. The CDR3 DNA reads as TGTGCCAGCTCACCGCGACAGGGGATGTTCTATGGCTACACCTTC.

The chain couples TRBV11-2 to TRBJ2-7, with 9 bases fitting TRBD2. Trimming at V came to 3 bases and at J to 0 bases, leaving 3 bases not matched to a gene. The germline V gene has CDR1 SGHAT and CDR2 FQNNGV. The CDR3 sequence is 15 residues long. The CDR3 nucleotides read TGTGCCAGCAGCTTCTTTAGCGGGAGCTCCTACGAGCAGTACTTC. Encoded protein: CASSFFSGSSYEQYF.

The chain is built from TRBV4-1 and TRBJ2-1; TRBD2 matches at 13 bases. CDR1 and CDR2 (germline): MGHRA, YSYEKL. This CDR3 has 15 residues. Germline trimming cut 6 bases from V and 8 bases from J; bases unmatched to any gene: 7. The CDR3 is CASSPLAGGPYEQFF. CDR3 bases: TGCGCCAGCAGTCCACTAGCGGGAGGGCCTTATGAGCAGTTCTTC.